One and the same sample provided the 10 T cell receptor beta chains below, sequenced in a study of blood T cell repertoires in COVID-19. Here immunoSEQ multiplex PCR was the method, and the copy in TCRdb shows in-frame clones only, minus some. The sample lists 200,000 to 250,000 clones, nearly 90% seen once, with 9.5% to 14% in the top ten. The sequencing input was PBMCs or T cells enriched from blood (not recorded which). The receptor source for this set is a man younger than 40 who had recovered from COVID-19.

CDR3: CASSLAGLYTSSYNEQFF. CDR3 coding DNA: TGTGCCAGCAGCTTAGCGGGACTCTATACGAGCTCCTACAATGAGCAGTTCTTC. The genes are TRBV7-9 and TRBJ2-1; D is perhaps TRBD2 (6 bases). CDR3 length: 18 amino acids. Trimming left V 0 bases short and J 0 bases short, with 15 bases between. Germline V CDR1 and CDR2: SEHNR, FQNEAQ (reference sequence).

The chain combines TRBV7-9 with TRBJ1-4, with TRBD1 as a possible D gene (6 bases). Germline lookup yields CDR1 SEHNR and CDR2 FQNEAQ (reference sequence). This CDR3 contains 15 residues. V shed 1 base and J shed 10 bases, with 16 bases lying between them. The CDR3 nucleotides read TGTGCCAGCAGCTTAGAAGTGGGACAACGAGTAAAACTGTTTTTT. Protein sequence: CASSLEVGQRVKLFF.

This clone was detected only a few times. V and J are TRBV4-2 and TRBJ1-1; 9 bases are shared with TRBD1. Germline V gene sequence: CDR1 LGHNA, CDR2 YNFKEQ. V was pared by 4 bases and J by 5 bases, with 2 bases of the junction left unmatched. The CDR3 is 13 residues long. The CDR3 loop reads CASSRDRETEAFF. The CDR3 nucleotides read TGTGCCAGCAGCCGGGACAGGGAGACTGAAGCTTTCTTT.

V gene TRBV10-3 combines with J gene TRBJ2-7, with 14 nucleotides matching TRBD2. The CDR3 is made up of 15 amino acids. CDR1 ENHRY and CDR2 SYGVKD come from the germline V gene. V dropped 10 bases and J dropped 4; count of bases not matched to a gene: 9. CDR3 DNA sequence: TGTGCCACCGCTCTGACTAGCGGGGGGGCTTACGAGCAGTACTTC. Translation: CATALTSGGAYEQYF.

This clone showed up just a few times. The chain has TRBV18 and TRBJ2-5; D perhaps matches TRBD1 (6 bases). Between the trimmed V and J ends, which lost 3 bases and 5 bases, there was a span of 7 bases. The CDR3 length is 12 residues. CDR1 and CDR2 (germline): KGHSH, LQKENI. The CDR3 region is CASSPQGETQYF. The CDR3 DNA is TGTGCCAGCTCACCGCAGGGGGAGACCCAGTACTTC.

The J gene is TRBJ2-1, the V gene TRBV7-9, with a tentative D call TRBD2 (6 bases). V gave up 3 bases and J gave up 5 bases, with 8 bases separating them. Germline V gives CDR1 SEHNR, CDR2 FQNEAQ (reference sequence). This CDR3 is built from 13 residues. CDR3 amino acids: CASSLGTHNEQFF. As DNA, the CDR3 is TGTGCCAGCAGCTTGGGGACTCACAATGAGCAGTTCTTC.

The genes are TRBV7-9 and TRBJ2-2; D may be TRBD1 (6 bases). Trimming removed 3 bases from V and 7 bases from J, with 15 bases in between. The CDR3 runs 15 residues. Per germline, CDR1 SEHNR and CDR2 FQNEAQ (reference sequence). The CDR3, as DNA: TGTGCCAGCAGCTTGGTGTGGGGGCAAGACGGGGAGCTGTTTTTT. Protein product: CASSLVWGQDGELFF.

The genes are TRBV9 and TRBJ2-1, with D perhaps TRBD2 (6 bases). The CDR3 runs to 16 residues. V was cut by 1 base and J by 0 bases, with 11 bases left in between. Germline CDR1 SGDLS, CDR2 YYNGEE. CDR3 region: CASSVTGRSSYNEQFF. The CDR3 DNA is TGTGCCAGCAGCGTAACCGGGAGAAGCTCCTACAATGAGCAGTTCTTC.

The rearrangement joins TRBV3-1 (or the pseudogene TRBV3-2) to TRBJ2-7; D might be TRBD2 (5 bases). The CDR3 loop spans 12 amino acids. V was trimmed by 0 bases and J by 13 bases, leaving 13 bases between them. CDR1 is LGHDT, CDR2 YNNKEL, per germline (reference sequence). The CDR3 loop reads CASSQEAGPFYF. Here the CDR3 DNA reads TGTGCCAGCAGCCAAGAGGCGGGCCCTTTCTACTTC.

CDR3 loop: CASSQGDSNEQFF. The CDR3 DNA sequence: TGTGCCAGCAGCCAAGGGGACTCGAATGAGCAGTTCTTC. This sequence joins TRBV4-2 and TRBJ2-1; D perhaps matches TRBD2 (6 bases). The CDR3 contains 13 residues. The V and J ends lost 1 base and 7 bases respectively, with 8 bases between them. Germline loops: CDR1 LGHNA, CDR2 YNFKEQ.